This is a list of T cell receptor beta chains from one sample in a study of blood T cell repertoires in COVID-19. Assay: immunoSEQ multiplex PCR; the TCRdb copy retains only in-frame clones and omits some. The table lists under 150,000 clones, 70% to 90% of them singletons. Sequenced material: peripheral blood. The source is a human donor in a cohort sampled during active COVID-19. The CDR3 runs from the conserved cysteine through the conserved F or W.

CDR3 protein	J gene	V gene
CASSLEGHQTGELFF	TRBJ2-2	TRBV5-5
CASSQDRGEANEQFF	TRBJ2-1	TRBV4-2
CASSPQGRGYNEQFF	TRBJ2-1	TRBV6-5
CASSHSGTGSTNEKLFF	TRBJ1-4	TRBV4-1
CASSLPGELFF	TRBJ2-2	TRBV12-3/TRBV12-4
CASSYRDSTYEQYF	TRBJ2-7	TRBV7-2
CASRAGTADTQYF	TRBJ2-3	TRBV12-3/TRBV12-4
CSASGISGSYEQYF	TRBJ2-7	TRBV20-1
CASSDLGQGPYEQYF	TRBJ2-7	TRBV2
CASSPGQGLRSYEQYF	TRBJ2-7	TRBV18
CASSQGEGSGYTF	TRBJ1-2	TRBV7-9
CALMRQGNTIYF	TRBJ1-3	TRBV30
CSVEPRQALRGYTF	TRBJ1-2	TRBV29-1
CASSQDRGAGQGEFF	TRBJ2-1	TRBV4-2
CASSRDRKAFF	TRBJ1-1	TRBV6-5
CAISESAGGDTQYF	TRBJ2-3	TRBV10-3
CASSPPSSYNEQFF	TRBJ2-1	TRBV11-1
CASSKVDSLYLVSNNEQFF	TRBJ2-1	TRBV21-1
CASSVRGRYEQYF	TRBJ2-7	TRBV2
CASSVRETQYF	TRBJ2-5	TRBV9
CASSRDRGRFYGYTF	TRBJ1-2	TRBV4-3
CASSSTSGGFYEQYF	TRBJ2-7	TRBV11-2
CASSLGTGSQETQYF	TRBJ2-5	TRBV5-1
CASSGGGNVNSPLHF	TRBJ1-6	TRBV27
CASSPDRVMNTEAFF	TRBJ1-1	TRBV7-8
CASSFGQGMFGYTF	TRBJ1-2	TRBV3-1/TRBV3-2
CASSLSAGKETQYF	TRBJ2-5	TRBV7-9
CASGERRNTEAFF	TRBJ1-1	TRBV25-1
CASSLGTGETQYF	TRBJ2-5	TRBV7-9
CASSLAGEPNSPLHF	TRBJ1-6	TRBV7-6
CASTGGQVSYEQYF	TRBJ2-7	TRBV6-5
CASSYSVENTGELFF	TRBJ2-2	TRBV6-5
CAWIRTGGFGYGYTF	TRBJ1-2	TRBV30
CAISDQGSGKNIQYF	TRBJ2-4	TRBV10-3
CASSPGPGISTEAFF	TRBJ1-1	TRBV7-7
CASSRLAGSTDTQYF	TRBJ2-3	TRBV27
CASSQDPTGWETQYF	TRBJ2-5	TRBV3-1/TRBV3-2
CATSSTGFGYEQYF	TRBJ2-7	TRBV15
CASSYGSSGNTIYF	TRBJ1-3	TRBV6-2/TRBV6-3
CASTRQGRYEQYF	TRBJ2-7	TRBV12-3/TRBV12-4
CASWTPGQMISGANVLTF	TRBJ2-6	TRBV19
CATSDGGQIYEQYF	TRBJ2-7	TRBV24-1
CAWSRAGLTQHF	TRBJ1-5	TRBV30
CASSYRGTTVDEQFF	TRBJ2-1	TRBV6-5
CASSVRGTSGGISYNEQFF	TRBJ2-1	TRBV9
CATSDPGTSGGGNEQFF	TRBJ2-1	TRBV24-1
CASSQDSGYTF	TRBJ1-2	TRBV7-2